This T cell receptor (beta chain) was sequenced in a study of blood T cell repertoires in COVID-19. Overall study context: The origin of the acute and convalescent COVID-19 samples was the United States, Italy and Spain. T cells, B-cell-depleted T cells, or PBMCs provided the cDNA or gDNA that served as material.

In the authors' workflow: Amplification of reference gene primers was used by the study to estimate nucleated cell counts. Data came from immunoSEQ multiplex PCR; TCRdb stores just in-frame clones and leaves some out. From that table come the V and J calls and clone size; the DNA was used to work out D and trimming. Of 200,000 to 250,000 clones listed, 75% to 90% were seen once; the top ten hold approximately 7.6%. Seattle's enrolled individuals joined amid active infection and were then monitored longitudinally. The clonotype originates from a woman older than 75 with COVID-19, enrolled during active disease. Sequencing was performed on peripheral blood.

Written as DNA, the CDR3 is TGTGCCAGCAGTGACTTCTACGAGCAGTACTTC. This sequence encodes CASSDFYEQYF. J is TRBJ2-7 and V is TRBV25-1; no clear D gene. Germline V lookup: CDR1 MGHDK, CDR2 SYGVNS. The CDR3 runs to 11 residues. V was trimmed by 3 bases and J by 3 bases, leaving 3 bases between them.